The sequence of this TCR beta chain was determined in a study of shared clonotypes between healthy human individuals. Only in-frame clones appear in the TCRdb table, and some are missing; sequencing was by immunoSEQ multiplex PCR. This sample has about 1.1 million clones, with about 84% found just once. This CDR3 is 15 amino acids long. Looked up from germline, CDR1 is MNHEY and CDR2 is SMNVEV (reference sequence). V lost 5 bases to trimming and J lost 3 bases, with 16 bases between them. The chain carries TRBV27 and TRBJ2-5; D is perhaps TRBD1 (6 bases). The sample taken for sequencing was memory CD4+ T cells from PBMCs. Subset specified: CD45RA-negative fraction. The sequence was obtained from a man aged 18 to 29 in good health. Some clones in this sample may be carry-over from other donors' samples. CDR3: CASSPRGVREETQYF. As DNA, the CDR3 is TGTGCCAGCAGTCCCAGGGGCGTAAGGGAAGAGACCCAGTACTTC.